This T cell receptor beta chain was captured by sequencing in a study of blood T cell repertoires in COVID-19. V was clipped by 0 bases and J by 6 bases, with 9 bases between them. Per germline, CDR1 GTSNPN and CDR2 SVGIG (reference sequence). This CDR3 spans 13 amino acids. Participants were placed into cohorts based on the clinical history they reported. Study processing details: Reference gene primers were amplified, and this amplification served to estimate nucleated cell counts. Generated by immunoSEQ multiplex PCR, the TCRdb table keeps only in-frame clones and is missing some. V and J calls and clone size follow that table, whereas D and trimming were derived from the DNA. The sample has hundreds of thousands of clones, just under 90% seen once.

Material: PBMCs or T cells enriched from blood (not recorded which). This receptor was taken from a woman aged 25 to 39 who had recovered from COVID-19. The chain recombines TRBV30 with TRBJ2-1; D not resolved. As DNA, the CDR3 is TGTGCCTGGAGTGTACAAACGGGCAATGAGCAGTTCTTC. As protein: CAWSVQTGNEQFF.